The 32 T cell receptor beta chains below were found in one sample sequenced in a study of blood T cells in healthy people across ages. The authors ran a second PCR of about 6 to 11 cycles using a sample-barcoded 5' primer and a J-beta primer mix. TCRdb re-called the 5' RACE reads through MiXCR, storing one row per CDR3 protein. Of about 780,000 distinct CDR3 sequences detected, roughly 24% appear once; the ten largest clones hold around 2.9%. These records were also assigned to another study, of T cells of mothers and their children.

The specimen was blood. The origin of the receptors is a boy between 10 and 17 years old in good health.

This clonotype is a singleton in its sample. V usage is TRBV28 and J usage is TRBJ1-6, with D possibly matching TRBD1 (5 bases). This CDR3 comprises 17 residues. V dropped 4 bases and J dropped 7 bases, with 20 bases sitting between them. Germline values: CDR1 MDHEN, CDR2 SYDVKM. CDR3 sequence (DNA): TGTGCCAGCAGTTCACCGACAGTCGCCGGTCGGAATTCACCCCTCCACTTT. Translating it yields CASSSPTVAGRNSPLHF.

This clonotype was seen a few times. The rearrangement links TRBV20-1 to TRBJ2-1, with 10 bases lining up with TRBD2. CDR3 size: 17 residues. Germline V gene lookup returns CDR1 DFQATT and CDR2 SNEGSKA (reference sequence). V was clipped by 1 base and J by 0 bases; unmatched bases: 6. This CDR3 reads CSARGGTSAFSYNEQFF. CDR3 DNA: TGCAGTGCTAGAGGGGGGACTAGCGCGTTCTCCTACAATGAGCAGTTCTTC.

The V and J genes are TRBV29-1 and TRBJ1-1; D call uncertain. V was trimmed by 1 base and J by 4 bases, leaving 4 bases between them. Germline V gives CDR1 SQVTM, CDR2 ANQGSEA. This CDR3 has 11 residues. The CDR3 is CSVEGGTEAFF. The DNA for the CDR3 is TGCAGCGTTGAAGGGGGCACTGAAGCTTTCTTT.

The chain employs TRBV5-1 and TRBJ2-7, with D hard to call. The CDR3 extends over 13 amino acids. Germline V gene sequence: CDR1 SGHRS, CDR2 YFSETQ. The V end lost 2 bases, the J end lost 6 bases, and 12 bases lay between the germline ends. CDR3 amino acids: CASSFKTATEQYF. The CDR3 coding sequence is TGCGCCAGCAGCTTCAAAACCGCTACCGAGCAGTACTTC.

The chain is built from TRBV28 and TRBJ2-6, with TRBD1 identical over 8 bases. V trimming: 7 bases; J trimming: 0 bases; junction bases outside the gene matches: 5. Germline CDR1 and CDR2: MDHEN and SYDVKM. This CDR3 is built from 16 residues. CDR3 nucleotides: TGTGCCAGCAAACAGGGGGGACCCTCTGGGGCCAACGTCCTGACTTTC. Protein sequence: CASKQGGPSGANVLTF.

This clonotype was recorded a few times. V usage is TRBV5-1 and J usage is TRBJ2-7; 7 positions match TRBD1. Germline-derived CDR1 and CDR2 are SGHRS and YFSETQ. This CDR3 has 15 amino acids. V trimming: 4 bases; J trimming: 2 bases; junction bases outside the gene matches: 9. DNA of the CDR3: TGCGCCAGCAGCCTCCTTAGGGACAGTCCCTACGAGCAGTACTTC. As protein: CASSLLRDSPYEQYF.

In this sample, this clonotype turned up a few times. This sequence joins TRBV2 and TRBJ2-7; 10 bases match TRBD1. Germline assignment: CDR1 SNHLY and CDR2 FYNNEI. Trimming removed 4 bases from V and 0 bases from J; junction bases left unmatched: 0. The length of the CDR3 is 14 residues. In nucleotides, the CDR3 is TGTGCCAGCAGTGGACAGGGGGCCTCCTACGAGCAGTACTTC. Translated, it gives CASSGQGASYEQYF.

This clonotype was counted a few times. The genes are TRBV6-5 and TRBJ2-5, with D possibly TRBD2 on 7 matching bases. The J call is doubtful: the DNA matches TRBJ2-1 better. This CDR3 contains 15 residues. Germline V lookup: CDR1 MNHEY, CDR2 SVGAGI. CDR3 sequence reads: CASSPPRGGKNEQFF. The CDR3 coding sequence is TGTGCCAGCAGCCCCCCGAGGGGGGGCAAGAATGAGCAGTTCTTC.

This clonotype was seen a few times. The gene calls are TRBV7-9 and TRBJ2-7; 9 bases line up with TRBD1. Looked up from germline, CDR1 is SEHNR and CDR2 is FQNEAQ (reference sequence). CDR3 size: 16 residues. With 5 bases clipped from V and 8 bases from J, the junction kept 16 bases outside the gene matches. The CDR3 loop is CASSQQSGTGTGKQYV. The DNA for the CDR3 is TGTGCCAGCAGCCAACAATCGGGGACAGGGACTGGGAAGCAGTACGTC.

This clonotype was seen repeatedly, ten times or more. The CDR3 nucleotides are TGTGCCAGCAGCCAAGATCGGCGGGGGGCGGATGAGCAGTTCTTC. Protein: CASSQDRRGADEQFF. J is TRBJ2-1 and V is TRBV4-2, with 8 bases matching TRBD2. Looked up from germline, CDR1 is LGHNA and CDR2 is YNFKEQ. The trim removed 0 bases at V and 8 bases at J, leaving 6 bases unmatched. The length of the CDR3 is 15 residues.

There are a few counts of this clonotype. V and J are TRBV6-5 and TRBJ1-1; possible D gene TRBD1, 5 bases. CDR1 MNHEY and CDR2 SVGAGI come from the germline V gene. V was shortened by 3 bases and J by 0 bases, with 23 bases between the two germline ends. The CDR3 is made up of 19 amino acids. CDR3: CASSYHPGLPLWMNTEAFF. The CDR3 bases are TGTGCCAGCAGTTATCATCCGGGACTTCCCCTTTGGATGAACACTGAAGCTTTCTTT.

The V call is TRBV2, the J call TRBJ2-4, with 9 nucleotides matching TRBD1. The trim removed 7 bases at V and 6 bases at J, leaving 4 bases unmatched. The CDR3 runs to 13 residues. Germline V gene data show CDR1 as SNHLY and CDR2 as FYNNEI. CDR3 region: CASKQGAGNIQYF. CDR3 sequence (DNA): TGTGCCAGCAAACAGGGGGCAGGAAACATTCAGTACTTC.

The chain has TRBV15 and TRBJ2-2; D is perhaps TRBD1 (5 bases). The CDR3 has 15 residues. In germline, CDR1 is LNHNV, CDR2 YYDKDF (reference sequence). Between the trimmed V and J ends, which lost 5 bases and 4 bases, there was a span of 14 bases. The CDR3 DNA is TGTGCCACCAGCCGTCCCGCAGGGCGCACCGGGGAGCTGTTTTTT. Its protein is CATSRPAGRTGELFF.

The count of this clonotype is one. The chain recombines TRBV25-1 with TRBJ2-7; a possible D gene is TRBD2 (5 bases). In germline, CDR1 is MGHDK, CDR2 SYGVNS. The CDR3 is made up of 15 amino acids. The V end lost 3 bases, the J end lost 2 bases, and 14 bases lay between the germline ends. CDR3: CASSDGGSRPYEQYF. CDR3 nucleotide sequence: TGTGCCAGCAGTGACGGCGGGTCTCGGCCCTACGAGCAGTACTTC.

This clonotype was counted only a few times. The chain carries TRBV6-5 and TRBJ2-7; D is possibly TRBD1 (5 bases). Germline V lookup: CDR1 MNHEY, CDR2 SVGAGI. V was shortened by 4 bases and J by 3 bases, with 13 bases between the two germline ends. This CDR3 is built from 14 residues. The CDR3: CASSLGALYYEQYF. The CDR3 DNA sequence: TGTGCCAGCAGTTTAGGGGCCCTTTACTACGAGCAGTACTTC.

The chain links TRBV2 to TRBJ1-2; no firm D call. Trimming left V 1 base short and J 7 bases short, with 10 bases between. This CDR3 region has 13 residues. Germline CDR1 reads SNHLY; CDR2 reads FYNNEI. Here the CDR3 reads CASSEVGFFGYTF. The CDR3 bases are TGTGCCAGCAGTGAAGTAGGGTTCTTTGGCTACACCTTC.

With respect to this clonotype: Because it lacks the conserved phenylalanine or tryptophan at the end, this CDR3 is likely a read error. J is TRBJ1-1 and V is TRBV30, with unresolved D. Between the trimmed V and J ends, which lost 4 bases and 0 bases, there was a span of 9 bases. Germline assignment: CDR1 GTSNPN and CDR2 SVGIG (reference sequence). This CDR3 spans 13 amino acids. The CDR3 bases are TGTGCCTGGACGACTTCCATGAACACTGAAGCTTTCTCT. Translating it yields CAWTTSMNTEAFS.

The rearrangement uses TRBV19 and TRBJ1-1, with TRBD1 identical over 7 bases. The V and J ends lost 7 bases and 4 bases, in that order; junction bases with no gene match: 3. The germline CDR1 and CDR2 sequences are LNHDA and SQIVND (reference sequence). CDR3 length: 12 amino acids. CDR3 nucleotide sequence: TGTGCCAGTAACGAGGGGGCCACTGAAGCTTTCTTT. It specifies CASNEGATEAFF. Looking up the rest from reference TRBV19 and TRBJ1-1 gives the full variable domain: DGGITQSPKYLFRKEGQNVTLSCEQNLNHDAMYWYRQDPGQGLRLIYYSQIVNDFQKGDIAEGYSVSREKKESFPLTVTSAQKNPTAFYLCASNEGATEAFFGQGTRLTVV.

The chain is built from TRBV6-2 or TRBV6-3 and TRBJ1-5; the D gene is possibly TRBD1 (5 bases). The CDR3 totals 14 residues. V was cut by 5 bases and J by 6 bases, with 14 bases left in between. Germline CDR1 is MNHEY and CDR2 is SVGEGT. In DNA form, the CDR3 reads TGTGCCAGCAGTGCTGGACACGAGGGTCAGCCCCAGCATTTT. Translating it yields CASSAGHEGQPQHF.

For the CDR3, the DNA is TGTGCCTGCGGGGCAGGGAAAAACATTCAGTACTTC. This sequence encodes CACGAGKNIQYF. The V gene is TRBV12-3 or TRBV12-4, the J gene TRBJ2-4; D might be TRBD2 (6 bases). Trimming left V 11 bases short and J 4 bases short, with 12 bases between. This CDR3 comprises 12 residues.

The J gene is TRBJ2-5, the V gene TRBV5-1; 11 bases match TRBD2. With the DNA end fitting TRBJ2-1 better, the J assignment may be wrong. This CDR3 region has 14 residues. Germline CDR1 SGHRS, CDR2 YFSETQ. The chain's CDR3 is CASSFRLAGNEQFF. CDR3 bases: TGCGCCAGCAGCTTTAGACTAGCGGGGAATGAGCAGTTCTTC.

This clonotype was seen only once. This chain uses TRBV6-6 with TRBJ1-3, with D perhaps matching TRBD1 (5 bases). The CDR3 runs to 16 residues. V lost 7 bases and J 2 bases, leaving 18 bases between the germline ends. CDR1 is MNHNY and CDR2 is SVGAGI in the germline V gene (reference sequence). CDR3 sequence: CASIRSLGDTGNTIYF. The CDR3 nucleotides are TGTGCCAGCATCCGATCCTTGGGGGATACTGGAAACACCATATATTTT.

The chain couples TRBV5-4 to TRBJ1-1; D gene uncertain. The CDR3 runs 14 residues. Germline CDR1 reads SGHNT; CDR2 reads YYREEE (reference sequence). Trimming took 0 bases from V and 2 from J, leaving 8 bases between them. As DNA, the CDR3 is TGTGCCAGCAGCTTGGATGGGGTTAACACTGAAGCTTTCTTT. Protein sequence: CASSLDGVNTEAFF. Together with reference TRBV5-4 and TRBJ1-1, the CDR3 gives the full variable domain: ETGVTQSPTHLIKTRGQQVTLRCSSQSGHNTVSWYQQALGQGPQFIFQYYREEENGRGNFPPRFSGLQFPNYSSELNVNALELDDSALYLCASSLDGVNTEAFFGQGTRLTVV.

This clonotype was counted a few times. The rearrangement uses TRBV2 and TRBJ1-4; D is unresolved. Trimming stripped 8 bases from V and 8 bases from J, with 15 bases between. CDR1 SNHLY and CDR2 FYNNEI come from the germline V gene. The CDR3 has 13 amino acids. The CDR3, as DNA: TGTGCCAGCGGTCGCGCCCTCAGCGAAAAACTGTTTTTT. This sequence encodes CASGRALSEKLFF.

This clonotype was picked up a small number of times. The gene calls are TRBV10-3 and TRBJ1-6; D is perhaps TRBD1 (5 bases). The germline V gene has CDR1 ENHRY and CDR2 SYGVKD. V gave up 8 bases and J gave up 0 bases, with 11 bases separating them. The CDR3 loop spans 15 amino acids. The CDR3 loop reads CAIRGGSSYNSPLHF. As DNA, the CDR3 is TGTGCCATCCGCGGGGGGAGCTCCTATAATTCACCCCTCCACTTT.

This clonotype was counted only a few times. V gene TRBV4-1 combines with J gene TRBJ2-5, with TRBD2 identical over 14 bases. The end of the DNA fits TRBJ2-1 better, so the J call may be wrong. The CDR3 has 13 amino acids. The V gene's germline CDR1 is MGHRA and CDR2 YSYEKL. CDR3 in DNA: TGCGCCAGCAGGGGACTAGCGGGGGCCGAGCAGTTCTTC. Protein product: CASRGLAGAEQFF.

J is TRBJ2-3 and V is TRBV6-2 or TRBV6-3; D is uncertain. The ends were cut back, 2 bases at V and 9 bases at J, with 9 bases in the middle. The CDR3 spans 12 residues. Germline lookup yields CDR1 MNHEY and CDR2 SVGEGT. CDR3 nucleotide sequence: TGTGCCAGCAGTTACGACCTCTGGACGCAGTATTTT. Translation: CASSYDLWTQYF.

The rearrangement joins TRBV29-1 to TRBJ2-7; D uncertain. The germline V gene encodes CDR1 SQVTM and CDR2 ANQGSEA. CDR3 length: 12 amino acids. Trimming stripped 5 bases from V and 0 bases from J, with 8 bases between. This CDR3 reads CSVWASSYEQYF. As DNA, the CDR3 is TGCAGCGTTTGGGCCAGCTCCTACGAGCAGTACTTC.

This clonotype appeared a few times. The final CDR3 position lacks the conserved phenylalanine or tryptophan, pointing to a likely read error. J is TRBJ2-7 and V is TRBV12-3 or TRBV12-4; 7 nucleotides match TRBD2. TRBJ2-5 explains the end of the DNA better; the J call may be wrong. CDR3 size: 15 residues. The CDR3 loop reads CASSSPSGRKETQYL. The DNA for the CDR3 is TGTGCCAGCAGTTCTCCCTCCGGGAGGAAAGAGACCCAGTACCTC.

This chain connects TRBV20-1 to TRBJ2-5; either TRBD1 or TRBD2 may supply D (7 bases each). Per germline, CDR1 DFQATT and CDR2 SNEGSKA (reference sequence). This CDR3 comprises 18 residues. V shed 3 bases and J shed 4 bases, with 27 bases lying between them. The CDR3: CSASAHPGGARIIETQYF. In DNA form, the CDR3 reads TGCAGTGCTAGCGCCCATCCAGGGGGGGCCCGGATCATAGAGACCCAGTACTTC.

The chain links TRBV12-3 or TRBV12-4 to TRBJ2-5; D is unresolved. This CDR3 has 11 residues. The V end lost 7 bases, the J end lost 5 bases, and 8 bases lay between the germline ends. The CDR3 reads CASTRRETQYF. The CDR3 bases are TGTGCCAGCACCCGTAGGGAGACCCAGTACTTC.

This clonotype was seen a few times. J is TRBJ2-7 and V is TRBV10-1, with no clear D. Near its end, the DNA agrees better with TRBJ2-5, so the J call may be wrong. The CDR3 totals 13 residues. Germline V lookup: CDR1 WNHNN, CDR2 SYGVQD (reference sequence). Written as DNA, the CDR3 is TGCGCCAGCAGTGAGGACCCCGGCGAGACCCAGTACTTC. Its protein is CASSEDPGETQYF.